This T cell receptor beta chain is drawn from a study of patients and donors after allogeneic stem cell transplantation. V was trimmed by 2 bases and J by 7 bases, leaving 11 bases between them. Germline V gives CDR1 KGHSH, CDR2 LQKENI. The CDR3 consists of 14 residues. MiXCR, run by TCRdb on the RT-PCR reads, gives a single entry per CDR3 protein. This repertoire shows 390,000 or so distinct CDR3 sequences, roughly 17% found once; its top ten account for 7.2%. The source of this sequence is a human donor who was either an allogeneic HSCT recipient or a stem cell or donor lymphocyte infusion donor (not recorded which). It is not recorded whose cells these are; they may come from a transplant donor. Sequencing used blood, either unsorted or a sorted T cell fraction (not recorded which). The genes are TRBV18 and TRBJ2-2, with D perhaps TRBD2 (5 bases). DNA of the CDR3: TGTGCCAGCTCACCAAACGGGATGGACGGGGAGCTGTTTTTT. Translating gives CASSPNGMDGELFF.